These T cell receptor beta chains were read from a single sample in a study of identical twins. TCRdb reanalysed the 5' RACE reads using MiXCR and keeps one entry per CDR3 protein. The sample consists of roughly 470,000 distinct CDR3 sequences, roughly 13% of them appearing once. These data also formed part of another study, on yellow fever vaccine responses in identical twins.

Sequencing was carried out using CD4+ T cells sorted from blood. The receptors derive from a woman in her late teens or twenties in good health. The CDR3 runs from the conserved cysteine through the conserved F or W. Each record gives: D gene, clone size, V gene, J gene, CDR3 protein, CDR3 DNA. A D gene is named only where the DNA matches it firmly. Rows may omit the clone size; those that give it use once, few, many or a size class.

TRBD1	many	TRBV5-1	TRBJ2-3	CASRGRGNIDTQYF	TGCGCCAGCAGGGGCAGGGGGAACATAGATACGCAGTATTTT
-	-	TRBV25-1	TRBJ2-2	CASSDTRAGSGELFF	TGTGCCAGCAGCGACACGAGGGCAGGGTCCGGGGAGCTGTTTTTT
-	-	TRBV27	TRBJ2-6	CASRLWGHGANVLTF	TGTGCCAGCCGCCTGTGGGGTCACGGGGCCAACGTCCTGACTTTC
-	-	TRBV20-1	TRBJ2-1	CSASPGNEQFF	TGCAGTGCTTCACCTGGCAATGAGCAGTTCTTC
-	-	TRBV30	TRBJ2-7	CAWSGSGEQYF	TGTGCCTGGAGTGGGTCGGGCGAGCAGTACTTC
TRBD1	few	TRBV15	TRBJ2-2	CATAPQGTGETGELFF	TGTGCCACCGCCCCACAGGGAACAGGGGAGACCGGGGAGCTGTTTTTT
-	-	TRBV6-5	TRBJ2-2	CAREWPGELFF	TGTGCCCGAGAATGGCCCGGGGAGCTGTTTTTT
TRBD1	-	TRBV5-1	TRBJ2-1	CASSSTGTGAMSEQFF	TGCGCCAGCAGCTCGACCGGGACAGGGGCTATGAGTGAGCAGTTCTTC
TRBD1	few	TRBV7-2	TRBJ1-2	CASSPEPRGSNYGYTF	TGTGCCAGCAGCCCGGAGCCCAGGGGGAGTAACTATGGCTACACCTTC
-	few	TRBV24-1	TRBJ2-1	CATSDLLDYNEQFF	TGTGCCACCAGTGATTTGCTGGATTACAATGAGCAGTTCTTC
-	-	TRBV19	TRBJ2-3	CASSISGSWDTQYF	TGTGCCAGTAGTATATCAGGGTCCTGGGATACGCAGTATTTT
TRBD2	-	TRBV5-6	TRBJ2-1	CASSLLMGGSSYNEQFF	TGTGCCAGCAGCTTGTTAATGGGGGGGAGCTCCTACAATGAGCAGTTCTTC
TRBD1	many	TRBV4-3	TRBJ2-7	CASSQDPPGTGVPREQYF	TGCGCCAGCAGCCAAGACCCACCCGGGACAGGGGTTCCTCGTGAGCAGTACTTC
TRBD2	few	TRBV7-9	TRBJ2-2	CASSSPGLAVVGELFF	TGTGCCAGCAGCTCTCCGGGACTAGCGGTAGTCGGGGAGCTGTTTTTT
-	many	TRBV2	TRBJ2-6	CASSKEVLIRSGANVLTF	TGTGCCAGCAGTAAAGAAGTGTTAATCCGCTCTGGGGCCAACGTCCTGACTTTC
TRBD1	-	TRBV6-5	TRBJ2-2	CASSYSTGLGARGELFF	TGTGCCAGCAGTTACTCGACAGGGTTAGGTGCCCGCGGGGAGCTGTTTTTT
-	few	TRBV3-1	TRBJ2-1	CASSQEVRGAGNEQFF	TGTGCCAGCAGCCAAGAAGTCCGGGGGGCTGGAAATGAGCAGTTCTTC
-	few	TRBV28	TRBJ2-1	CASSARGSRGNEQFF	TGTGCCAGCAGTGCTAGGGGCAGTAGGGGTAATGAGCAGTTCTTC